The T cell receptor beta chain under discussion was sequenced for a study of T cells after yellow fever vaccination. TCRdb re-called the 5' RACE reads with MiXCR, one entry per CDR3 protein. The sample shows nearly 550,000 distinct CDR3 sequences, less than 20% of them seen only once. This clonotype was seen only a few times. Its cognate antigen is unknown. The germline V and J ends were trimmed by 6 bases and 5 bases, with 13 bases remaining between them. This CDR3 comprises 13 residues. CDR1 is KGHSH and CDR2 is LQKENI in the germline V gene. Study-wide results and caveats: A secondary response was less intense yet reached its peak sooner, at day 5 versus 15.

The chain combines TRBV18 with TRBJ2-5; TRBD2 is a possible D gene (5 bases). The sample here was PBMCs, taken 15 days after the yellow fever booster vaccination. The sequence derives from a man aged 25 to 45 who received the YFV17D yellow fever vaccine. The CDR3 loop reads CASSGERAETQYF. The CDR3, as DNA: TGTGCCAGCTCCGGCGAGAGGGCCGAGACCCAGTACTTC.